This T cell receptor (beta chain) was captured by sequencing in a study of control samples from healthy donors and cancer patients. This clone was counted only a few times. The method was immunoSEQ multiplex PCR; TCRdb's version includes in-frame clones alone and lacks a portion of them. The profile covers 110,000 to 150,000 clones, with around 90% appearing a single time and just under 5% taken by the ten largest. Sequencing used blood. The receptor's source is a man aged 30 to 39 in good health.

Here the CDR3 DNA reads TGCGCCAGCAGCCAAGTCGAGCTACTTACCGGGGAGCTGTTTTTT. Amino acid sequence: CASSQVELLTGELFF. The rearrangement links TRBV4-3 to TRBJ2-2; no clear D. CDR3 length: 15 residues. From germline, CDR1 is LGHNA and CDR2 YSLEER. Deletions cut 1 base from V and 5 bases from J, with 11 bases between.